This T cell receptor beta chain was found in a study of blood T cell repertoires in COVID-19. Germline lookup yields CDR1 MDHEN and CDR2 SYDVKM. V lost 1 base to trimming and J lost 7 bases; unmatched junction nucleotides: 5. This CDR3 contains 15 residues. This table comes from immunoSEQ multiplex PCR, and its TCRdb copy is limited to in-frame clones, with some not included. The table has around 220,000 clones, approximately 80% seen once. The specimen was peripheral blood. V and J are TRBV28 and TRBJ2-7; 12 bases fit TRBD2. The source of this sequence is a woman of 80 years or more with COVID-19, enrolled during active disease. The CDR3 nucleotides are TGTGCCAGCAGTTTATATTCTAGCGGGAGGGGAGAGCAGTACTTC. Its translation: CASSLYSSGRGEQYF.